This T cell receptor beta chain was profiled in a study of cytomegalovirus exposure and HLA in healthy donors. Germline CDR1 reads DFQATT; CDR2 reads SNEGSKA (reference sequence). The ends were cut back, 5 bases at V and 10 bases at J, with 12 bases in the middle. The CDR3 is 11 residues long. Notes on the study in general: The authors later linked a missense DCLRE1C variant to TCR beta V- and J-gene trimming. Rare TCR sequences dominated, though some public TCRs recurred in many donors. Later, TCR association rates were found to vary by HLA locus, highest for DRB1 and lowest for HLA-C.

This clone was detected only a few times. Its antigen remains unidentified. Amplification used 60 Vbeta primers and 13 Jbeta primers. TCRdb keeps only in-frame clones here, not all; method: immunoSEQ multiplex PCR. The sample includes approximately 70,000 clones, roughly 79% seen only once; the top ten take around 6%. This TCR derives from a man aged 45-65 years in good health and CMV-seronegative. The source material was PBMCs. This rearrangement joins TRBV20-1 to TRBJ2-1, with a weak D call TRBD1 (5 bases). The CDR3 DNA follows: TGCAGTGCTTACCCTAGGGGCGAGCAGTTCTTC. Translating it yields CSAYPRGEQFF.